This T cell receptor beta chain is drawn from a study of T-cell reconstitution after alpha-beta-depleted transplantation in children. This clonotype showed up many times. Its antigen is unidentified. General study results and limits: In patients about two months after transplant, alpha-beta T cells reportedly arose from several hundred expanded graft clones. At the one-year point after transplant, T-cell counts and TCRbeta diversity were found to come mostly from T cells that had been newly produced. Where some patients showed high TCRbeta diversity at day 60, it came from recipient T cells and thymic progenitors that had survived.

The TCRbeta library incorporated unique molecular identifiers. In TCRdb, the PCR reads were re-called with MiXCR into one record per CDR3 protein. The table shows approximately 34,000 distinct CDR3 sequences, with roughly 6.7% occurring only once. The germline CDR1 and CDR2 sequences are SQVTM and ANQGSEA. The CDR3 runs 14 residues. The V end was cut by 2 bases, the J end by 2 bases, with 7 bases between. This clonotype was sampled from a child in the first two years of life who had a stem cell transplant for acute myeloid leukemia, so the T cells may come from the graft donor. Source: peripheral blood, taken 60 days after TCRalphabeta/CD19-depleted stem cell transplant. The J gene is TRBJ2-6, the V gene TRBV29-1; a weak D match, TRBD1 (5 bases). The CDR3 nucleotides read TGCAGCGTTGAAAGGGGTACTGGGGCCAACGTCCTGACTTTC. Protein product: CSVERGTGANVLTF.